This passage covers 8 T cell receptor beta chains from one sample sequenced in a study of blood T cell repertoires in COVID-19. Sequencing used immunoSEQ multiplex PCR; TCRdb keeps in-frame clones, though not all of them. Among over 30,000 clones listed, 90% were seen once. The sequenced material came from peripheral blood. The origin of the receptors is a man in his 70s with active or convalescent COVID-19.

The rearrangement links TRBV7-7 to TRBJ2-1, with 9 bases identical to TRBD2. CDR1 is SSHAT, CDR2 FNYEAQ, per germline (reference sequence). V lost 5 bases to trimming and J lost 3 bases; unmatched junction nucleotides: 8. This CDR3 is 16 amino acids long. The CDR3 sequence is CASSPPRREGYNEQFF. Here the CDR3 DNA reads TGTGCCAGCAGCCCCCCCCGGCGGGAGGGCTACAATGAGCAGTTCTTC. The whole variable domain, filled in from reference TRBV7-7 and TRBJ2-1, reads GAGVSQSPRYKVTKRGQDVTLRCDPISSHATLYWYQQALGQGPEFLTYFNYEAQPDKSGLPSDRFSAERPEGSISTLTIQRTEQRDSAMYRCASSPPRREGYNEQFFGPGTRLTVL.

V usage is TRBV5-1 and J usage is TRBJ1-4; TRBD1 aligns across 8 bases. CDR3 length equals 14 residues. The trim removed 3 bases at V and 7 bases at J, leaving 5 bases unmatched. The V gene's germline CDR1 is SGHRS and CDR2 YFSETQ. The CDR3 is CASSSRDRSEKLFF. The CDR3 DNA follows: TGCGCCAGCAGCTCCCGGGACAGGAGTGAAAAACTGTTTTTT. The full variable domain, rest sourced from reference TRBV5-1 and TRBJ1-4, is KAGVTQTPRYLIKTRGQQVTLSCSPISGHRSVSWYQQTPGQGLQFLFEYFSETQRNKGNFPGRFSGRQFSNSRSEMNVSTLELGDSALYLCASSSRDRSEKLFFGSGTQLSVL.

The chain carries TRBV7-2 and TRBJ1-2; 7 nucleotides align to TRBD1. V was clipped by 5 bases and J by 8 bases; unmatched bases: 8. The CDR3 consists of 13 residues. CDR1 and CDR2 from the germline V gene are SGHTA and FQGNSA. In DNA form, the CDR3 reads TGTGCCAGCAGCCTACGACAGGGTAACGGCTACACCTTC. Encoded protein: CASSLRQGNGYTF.

The chain recombines TRBV24-1 with TRBJ2-1; no clear D gene. V gave up 2 bases and J gave up 10 bases, with 8 bases separating them. CDR1 and CDR2 (germline): KGHDR, SFDVKD. The CDR3 totals 12 residues. The DNA for the CDR3 is TGTGCCACCAGTGATTCTAGATCGGAGCAGTTCTTC. This gives the protein CATSDSRSEQFF.

The V and J genes are TRBV2 and TRBJ1-5; D may be TRBD1 (5 bases). The CDR3 length is 14 residues. Germline V gene data show CDR1 as SNHLY and CDR2 as FYNNEI. V lost 3 bases to trimming and J lost 10 bases, with 16 bases between them. CDR3 residues: CASSDTGVISPQHF. CDR3 sequence (DNA): TGTGCCAGCAGTGATACAGGTGTTATCAGCCCCCAGCATTTT.

V gene TRBV5-1 combines with J gene TRBJ2-6, with 9 positions matching TRBD1. The germline gives CDR1 SGHRS, CDR2 YFSETQ. The CDR3 spans 18 residues. The ends lost 4 bases at V and 1 base at J; junction bases unmatched: 9. CDR3 bases: TGCGCCAGCAGCCCGGTCGGACAGGGGCCTTCTGGGGCCAACGTCCTGACTTTC. Amino acid sequence: CASSPVGQGPSGANVLTF. Full variable domain (rest looked up from reference TRBV5-1 and TRBJ2-6): KAGVTQTPRYLIKTRGQQVTLSCSPISGHRSVSWYQQTPGQGLQFLFEYFSETQRNKGNFPGRFSGRQFSNSRSEMNVSTLELGDSALYLCASSPVGQGPSGANVLTFGAGSRLTVL.

V gene TRBV24-1 combines with J gene TRBJ1-6; unclear D gene. There are 14 residues in the CDR3. V was pared by 8 bases and J by 8 bases, with 15 bases between. The germline gives CDR1 KGHDR, CDR2 SFDVKD. The chain's CDR3 is CATIYRDFDSPLHF. As DNA, the CDR3 is TGTGCCACCATTTACCGGGATTTTGATTCACCCCTCCACTTT.

The chain employs TRBV19 and TRBJ1-1; no clear D gene. The CDR3 sequence is 11 residues long. CDR1 is LNHDA and CDR2 is SQIVND in the germline V gene (reference sequence). The V gene lost 6 bases and the J gene lost 9 bases, with 11 bases spanning the gap. For the CDR3, the DNA is TGTGCCAGTAGGAATCAGGCTCAAGCTTTCTTT. Translated, it gives CASRNQAQAFF.